This entry lists 29 T cell receptor beta chains sequenced from one sample in a study of blood T cell repertoires in COVID-19. Measured with immunoSEQ multiplex PCR; TCRdb has only the in-frame clones, and not every one. The sample lists about 380,000 clones; more than 65% were seen once. The sequenced sample consisted of peripheral blood. The receptors here all came from a human donor with acute or convalescent COVID-19. The donor label of this sample is uncertain.

This clone occurred once. The chain combines TRBV27 with TRBJ1-5, with TRBD1 matching 8 bases. The V and J ends lost 7 bases and 3 bases, in that order; junction bases with no gene match: 14. The length of the CDR3 is 17 residues. Germline loops: CDR1 MNHEY, CDR2 SMNVEV (reference sequence). The CDR3 protein is CASTKYGTGALNQPQHF. The CDR3 nucleotides read TGTGCCAGCACAAAATACGGGACAGGAGCCCTCAATCAGCCCCAGCATTTT.

This clone has a single count. The chain joins TRBV5-4 to TRBJ2-4; 8 nucleotides match TRBD2. This CDR3 comprises 15 residues. V gave up 2 bases and J gave up 2 bases; unmatched junction bases: 3. Germline-derived CDR1 and CDR2 are SGHNT and YYREEE (reference sequence). Written as DNA, the CDR3 is TGTGCCAGCAGCTTTGGCGGGGGGCCCAAAAACATTCAGTACTTC. Translation gives CASSFGGGPKNIQYF.

The genes are TRBV3-1 (or the pseudogene TRBV3-2) and TRBJ2-7, with D perhaps matching TRBD2 (6 bases). The CDR3 is 14 residues long. V was trimmed by 0 bases and J by 0 bases, leaving 6 bases between them. Germline V gene data show CDR1 as LGHDT and CDR2 as YNNKEL (reference sequence). The CDR3 region is CASSQEDYSYEQYF. For the CDR3, the DNA is TGTGCCAGCAGCCAAGAGGACTACTCCTACGAGCAGTACTTC.

Only a few counts were recorded for this clone. This chain uses TRBV6-5 with TRBJ2-7; 11 positions agree with TRBD1. The CDR3 contains 13 residues. The J segment lost 8 bases and the V segment lost 7 bases, leaving 7 bases of the junction unmatched. Germline loops: CDR1 MNHEY, CDR2 SVGAGI. The CDR3 coding sequence is TGTGCCAGCACCTCCGGGACAGGGGGGAAGCAGTACTTC. This gives the protein CASTSGTGGKQYF.

The chain couples TRBV4-1 to TRBJ1-3; possible D gene TRBD1, 6 bases. Trimming took 2 bases from V and 4 from J, leaving 12 bases between them. Germline loops: CDR1 MGHRA, CDR2 YSYEKL. The CDR3 covers 15 residues. The CDR3 reads CASSQSYGQGNTIYF. The CDR3, as DNA: TGCGCCAGCAGCCAATCCTACGGACAGGGAAACACCATATATTTT.

In its sample, this clone was seen once. The V call is TRBV4-2, the J call TRBJ2-1; 12 nucleotides line up with TRBD2. The CDR3 runs to 16 residues. V lost 3 bases, J lost 5 bases, and 5 bases stayed unmatched. CDR1 and CDR2 (germline): LGHNA, YNFKEQ. The CDR3 sequence: CASSQDRLAGDNEQFF. The CDR3 bases are TGTGCCAGCAGCCAGGACCGACTAGCGGGAGACAATGAGCAGTTCTTC.

This clone was detected once. This chain joins TRBV5-1 and TRBJ1-1, with 7 bases that match TRBD1. There are 15 residues in the CDR3. Unmatched junction bases numbered 8, after V lost 2 bases and J lost 4 bases. Germline CDR1 reads SGHRS; CDR2 reads YFSETQ. CDR3 amino acids: CASSFGTVRSTEAFF. CDR3 coding DNA: TGCGCCAGCAGCTTCGGGACAGTACGATCCACTGAAGCTTTCTTT. Full variable domain (missing parts from reference TRBV5-1 and TRBJ1-1): KAGVTQTPRYLIKTRGQQVTLSCSPISGHRSVSWYQQTPGQGLQFLFEYFSETQRNKGNFPGRFSGRQFSNSRSEMNVSTLELGDSALYLCASSFGTVRSTEAFFGQGTRLTVV.

This chain links TRBV29-1 with TRBJ1-1; D might be TRBD1 (5 bases). This CDR3 contains 12 residues. Germline loops: CDR1 SQVTM, CDR2 ANQGSEA. V lost 4 bases and J lost 1, with 7 bases in between. CDR3 amino acids: CSVVGGNTEAFF. The CDR3 nucleotides read TGCAGCGTTGTGGGGGGGAACACTGAAGCTTTCTTT.

The V gene is TRBV3-1 (or the pseudogene TRBV3-2), the J gene TRBJ2-7; tentative D call: TRBD1 (6 bases). Deletions cut 4 bases from V and 2 bases from J, with 15 bases between. Germline loops: CDR1 LGHDT, CDR2 YNNKEL (reference sequence). The CDR3 contains 15 residues. CDR3 in amino acids: CASSRAPDSAYEQYF. The DNA of the CDR3 is TGTGCCAGCAGCCGGGCTCCGGACAGCGCCTACGAGCAGTACTTC.

This rearrangement joins TRBV29-1 to TRBJ2-7; possible D gene TRBD2, 7 bases. V was pared by 6 bases and J by 4 bases, with 10 bases between. This CDR3 is built from 11 residues. Germline values: CDR1 SQVTM, CDR2 ANQGSEA. The CDR3 DNA reads as TGCAGCGTAAAGGGGGGGTACGAGCAGTACTTC. Its protein is CSVKGGYEQYF.

The J gene is TRBJ2-7, the V gene TRBV19; 15 bases line up with TRBD2. The CDR3 loop spans 14 amino acids. With 3 bases clipped from V and 10 bases from J, the junction kept 4 bases outside the gene matches. CDR1 and CDR2 from the germline V gene are LNHDA and SQIVND (reference sequence). Written as DNA, the CDR3 is TGTGCCAGTAGTATCGGACTAGCGGGAGGGCATCAGTACTTC. Translated, it gives CASSIGLAGGHQYF.

The V gene is TRBV10-2, the J gene TRBJ2-7; D not resolved. The germline gives CDR1 WSHSY, CDR2 SAAADI. V gave up 8 bases and J gave up 2 bases, with 10 bases separating them. The CDR3 has 12 residues. CDR3 residues: CASYGMTYEQYF. CDR3 nucleotide sequence: TGCGCCAGCTATGGCATGACCTACGAGCAGTACTTC.

This chain links TRBV10-2 with TRBJ1-2; TRBD1 is a possible D gene (6 bases). The CDR3 totals 14 residues. V was trimmed by 6 bases and J by 0 bases, leaving 11 bases between them. Germline-derived CDR1 and CDR2 are WSHSY and SAAADI. The CDR3 protein is CASSGQMPNYGYTF. CDR3 in DNA: TGCGCCAGCAGCGGACAGATGCCTAACTATGGCTACACCTTC.

The chain joins TRBV5-1 to TRBJ1-6; D is unresolved. The CDR3 is 15 amino acids. Germline V lookup: CDR1 SGHRS, CDR2 YFSETQ. Trimming removed 1 base from V and 7 bases from J, with 12 bases in between. The CDR3 sequence is CASSLTTFPNSPLHF. CDR3 DNA sequence: TGCGCCAGCAGCTTGACGACATTTCCCAATTCACCCCTCCACTTT.

The chain links TRBV4-1 to TRBJ1-5, with D possibly matching TRBD1 (6 bases). Trimming took off 7 bases at V and 0 bases at J, with 10 bases between the two ends. CDR3 length: 14 amino acids. The germline CDR1 and CDR2 sequences are MGHRA and YSYEKL. CDR3 DNA: TGCGCCAGCAACAGGGAATATAGCAATCAGCCCCAGCATTTT. Protein sequence: CASNREYSNQPQHF.

This chain joins TRBV11-3 and TRBJ1-1, with 8 bases that match TRBD1. The length of the CDR3 is 15 residues. The germline CDR1 and CDR2 sequences are SGHNT and YENEEA. V shed 4 bases, J shed 3 bases, and the junction held 7 bases outside the gene matches. CDR3 protein: CASSSSGQGHTEAFF. The DNA for the CDR3 is TGTGCCAGCAGCTCATCCGGACAGGGACACACTGAAGCTTTCTTT. Combining the CDR3 with reference TRBV11-3 and TRBJ1-1 gives the whole variable domain EAGVVQSPRYKIIEKKQPVAFWCNPISGHNTLYWYLQNLGQGPELLIRYENEEAVDDSQLPKDRFSAERLKGVDSTLKIQPAELGDSAVYLCASSSSGQGHTEAFFGQGTRLTVV.

CDR3 amino acids: CASSPTTGITLNTGELFF. The CDR3 nucleotides read TGCGCCAGCAGCCCCACGACAGGGATCACCCTGAACACCGGGGAGCTGTTTTTT. This chain uses TRBV5-1 with TRBJ2-2, with 7 bases aligning to TRBD1. V lost 4 bases to trimming and J lost 1 base; unmatched junction nucleotides: 13. This CDR3 comprises 18 residues. Germline CDR1 and CDR2: SGHRS and YFSETQ. The full variable domain, rest sourced from reference TRBV5-1 and TRBJ2-2, is KAGVTQTPRYLIKTRGQQVTLSCSPISGHRSVSWYQQTPGQGLQFLFEYFSETQRNKGNFPGRFSGRQFSNSRSEMNVSTLELGDSALYLCASSPTTGITLNTGELFFGEGSRLTVL.

The V call is TRBV29-1, the J call TRBJ1-1, with 8 bases fitting TRBD1. The CDR3 spans 13 residues. The trim removed 4 bases at V and 8 bases at J, leaving 9 bases unmatched. Germline V lookup: CDR1 SQVTM, CDR2 ANQGSEA. DNA of the CDR3: TGCAGCGTTGCGCAAGTAAGGGACAGGGAAGCTTTCTTT. Protein sequence: CSVAQVRDREAFF.

A few counts support this clone. The chain recombines TRBV30 with TRBJ1-4, with 8 bases lining up with TRBD1. The germline CDR1 and CDR2 sequences are GTSNPN and SVGIG (reference sequence). CDR3 length: 15 residues. V shed 2 bases, J shed 8 bases, and the junction held 10 bases outside the gene matches. CDR3 bases: TGTGCCTGGAGTTCCACCGGGACAGGAAACGAAAAACTGTTTTTT. It is translated as CAWSSTGTGNEKLFF.

Turning to this clone: Its ends do not fully match the called genes, so a read error is possible. This chain uses TRBV6-1 with TRBJ2-1; 7 nucleotides line up with TRBD2. Germline V gives CDR1 MNHNS, CDR2 SASEGT. The length of the CDR3 is 15 residues. The CDR3 bases are TGTGCCAGCAGTGAAGAGCGGGGCCTGAACAATAAGCAGTTCTTC. Translated: CASSEERGLNNKQFF.

The chain has TRBV2 and TRBJ2-5, with 7 bases matching TRBD1. This CDR3 region has 14 residues. The germline V gene has CDR1 SNHLY and CDR2 FYNNEI. The junction had 10 bases not matched to a gene; V was cut back by 7 bases and J by 5 bases. This CDR3 is CASMRQGIGETQYF. The CDR3 coding sequence is TGTGCCAGCATGCGACAGGGTATCGGGGAGACCCAGTACTTC. Using reference TRBV2 and TRBJ2-5 for the parts outside the CDR3, the full variable domain is EPEVTQTPSHQVTQMGQEVILRCVPISNHLYFYWYRQILGQKVEFLVSFYNNEISEKSEIFDDQFSVERPDGSNFTLKIRSTKLEDSAMYFCASMRQGIGETQYFGPGTRLLVL.

This clone was observed a handful of times. This sequence joins TRBV6-5 and TRBJ2-7; 8 bases agree with TRBD1. The V gene end was trimmed by 6 bases and the J gene end by 2 bases; junction bases not matched to a gene: 6. The CDR3 is made up of 14 amino acids. In germline, CDR1 is MNHEY, CDR2 SVGAGI. This chain's CDR3 is CASSLLTGAYEQYF. CDR3 DNA: TGTGCCAGCAGCCTCCTGACAGGGGCCTACGAGCAGTACTTC.

This clone occurred once. The CDR3 region is CASSSVSGQMDIQYF. CDR3 nucleotides: TGTGCCAGCTCATCCGTATCGGGACAGATGGACATTCAGTACTTC. The V gene is TRBV18, the J gene TRBJ2-4; 7 bases map to TRBD1. Per the germline V gene, CDR1 is KGHSH and CDR2 is LQKENI. This CDR3 has 15 amino acids. Losses at the gene ends were 5 bases for V and 8 bases for J; bases not matched to a gene: 12.

The chain couples TRBV29-1 to TRBJ1-2; tentative D call: TRBD1 (5 bases). The CDR3 extends over 12 amino acids. The ends were cut back, 7 bases at V and 2 bases at J, with 11 bases in the middle. Germline assignment: CDR1 SQVTM and CDR2 ANQGSEA. CDR3 protein: CSAERGNYGYTF. DNA for the CDR3: TGCAGCGCAGAGCGGGGGAACTATGGCTACACCTTC.

This clone appeared once. The V call is TRBV19, the J call TRBJ1-1; D not certain. The CDR3 is made up of 15 amino acids. Germline assignment: CDR1 LNHDA and CDR2 SQIVND (reference sequence). With 9 bases removed from V and 2 bases from J, the gap between germline ends came to 19 bases. The CDR3 bases are TGTGCCAGCCTGACCACTTCGGGGTCAAACACTGAAGCTTTCTTT. Protein: CASLTTSGSNTEAFF.

The chain recombines TRBV28 with TRBJ1-2; 7 nucleotides match TRBD1. CDR3 length: 15 amino acids. Germline V CDR1 and CDR2: MDHEN, SYDVKM. J gave up 5 bases and V 3 bases, and 9 bases lay outside the gene matches. The CDR3 DNA reads as TGTGCCAGCAGTTTTGGAGGACAGGCCGTTTATGGCTACACCTTC. Protein product: CASSFGGQAVYGYTF.

J is TRBJ2-1 and V is TRBV28; 15 bases agree with TRBD2. The CDR3 has 15 residues. Trimming took 5 bases from V and 9 from J; bases not matched to a gene: 5. From germline, CDR1 is MDHEN and CDR2 SYDVKM. The CDR3 DNA is TGTGCCAGCAGTGGCGGACTAGCGGGGGGGACTGAGCAGTTCTTC. Translation: CASSGGLAGGTEQFF.

The rearrangement links TRBV2 to TRBJ2-1, with 15 bases fitting TRBD2. CDR1 SNHLY and CDR2 FYNNEI come from the germline V gene. The trim removed 4 bases at V and 7 bases at J, leaving 11 bases unmatched. The CDR3 contains 18 residues. CDR3 coding DNA: TGTGCCAGCAGTGCGGCCCCGGGACTAGCGGGGGGCGGGAATGAGCAGTTCTTC. As protein: CASSAAPGLAGGGNEQFF.

This chain joins TRBV11-2 and TRBJ2-5; 11 nucleotides match TRBD1. Germline V gene data show CDR1 as SGHAT and CDR2 as FQNNGV. The CDR3 is 15 amino acids. With V trimmed by 6 bases and J by 7 bases, 10 bases remained unmatched. The CDR3 sequence: CASSIQSGQGVTQYF. CDR3 nucleotide sequence: TGTGCCAGCAGTATACAATCGGGACAGGGGGTGACCCAGTACTTC.